This TCR beta chain was sequenced in a study of identifying expanded T cells in peripheral blood. Study results and limitations: Variance in clone template counts between approximately 2-week samples significantly increased with total template count across all healthy donors.

Germline V gives CDR1 SNHLY, CDR2 FYNNEI. Trimming stripped 9 bases from V and 0 bases from J, with 9 bases between. This CDR3 has 14 amino acids. This clone has a handful of counts. Its antigen is as yet unknown. Other DNA sequences of this sample code for an identical CDR3. The repertoire was sequenced with immunoSEQ multiplex PCR; TCRdb's copy has only in-frame clones and lacks some. The sample lists 90,000 to 100,000 clones, approximately 88% occurring once. The gene calls are TRBV2 and TRBJ2-6, with D possibly TRBD2 on 5 matching bases. The TCR sequence derives from a person aged 18 to 75 in good health. The sequenced material came from blood. CDR3 bases: TGTGCCAGTGGCGCGGGCTCTGGGGCCAACGTCCTGACTTTC. It encodes CASGAGSGANVLTF.